Listed below are T cell receptor beta chains from one sample, sequenced in a study of blood T cells in healthy people across ages. Using its own MiXCR run on the 5' RACE reads, TCRdb lists one record per CDR3 protein. The top ten hold around 15% of the sample, which has roughly 930,000 distinct CDR3 sequences, under 50% seen once. Sequenced sample: blood. The receptor set was obtained from a man between 25 and 39 years old in good health. The CDR3 runs from the conserved cysteine through the conserved F or W. The D gene is left open where the match is weak. Size is omitted from some rows. Given values are once, few, many or a class for expanded clones.

>TRBJ2-5|TRBV24-1|.|TRBD1
CATSDQGAQETQYF
TGTGCCACCAGTGACCAGGGGGCCCAAGAGACCCAGTACTTC
>TRBJ2-5|TRBV7-2|.|TRBD1
CASSLATGLTQETQYF
TGTGCCAGCAGCTTAGCGACAGGGCTTACTCAAGAGACCCAGTACTTC
>TRBJ1-6|TRBV27|.|.
CAGGWALSSYNSPLHF
TGTGCCGGCGGATGGGCGCTGAGCTCCTATAATTCACCCCTCCACTTT
>TRBJ2-4|TRBV15|.|.
CATSSGSLGAFAKNIQYF
TGTGCCACCAGCAGTGGGTCTCTCGGGGCGTTTGCCAAAAACATTCAGTACTTC
>TRBJ2-7|TRBV6-5|.|.
CASSYQTENVYEQYF
TGTGCCAGCAGTTATCAGACAGAGAATGTCTACGAGCAGTACTTC
>TRBJ2-7|TRBV29-1|few|.
CSGSGESSYEQYF
TGCAGCGGCTCAGGGGAAAGCTCCTACGAGCAGTACTTC
>TRBJ1-6|TRBV12-3/TRBV12-4|.|TRBD1
CASRLGTGSNYNSPLHF
TGTGCCAGCAGACTCGGGACAGGGTCTAATTATAATTCACCCCTCCACTTT
>TRBJ2-7|TRBV7-6|.|.
CASSLGGVSEQYF
TGTGCCAGCAGCTTAGGGGGAGTAAGCGAGCAGTACTTC
>TRBJ2-5|TRBV7-2|.|TRBD1
CASSYQRTGDQYF
TGTGCCAGCAGCTACCAACGGACAGGCGACCAGTACTTC
>TRBJ2-5|TRBV21-1|.|.
CASSHTGKWETQYF
TGTGCCAGCAGCCACACTGGGAAGTGGGAGACCCAGTACTTC